This T cell receptor (beta chain) derives from a study of cytotoxic CD8 clonotypes in ibrutinib-treated CLL. V was cut by 6 bases and J by 0 bases, with 11 bases left in between. The CDR3 runs to 14 residues. Per the germline V gene, CDR1 is MDHEN and CDR2 is SYDVKM. This clone turned up a few times. Its antigen is unidentified. Findings of the study overall: Samples were collected at differing times from sustained-remission and progressing patients. Among the clonotypes, public ones were uncommon and contracted or held stable on treatment.

Sequencing was performed with immunoSEQ multiplex PCR; in TCRdb, only in-frame clones are kept and a portion is missing. The sample carries about 68,000 clones, more than 60% recorded once. This chain joins TRBV28 and TRBJ1-1; maybe TRBD1 (5 bases). The specimen comprised PBMCs, sampled after 12 months of ibrutinib treatment. The TCR originated in a human donor with chronic lymphocytic leukemia. In nucleotides, the CDR3 is TGTGCCAGCAGACCGAGGGGTGTGAACACTGAAGCTTTCTTT. Translation: CASRPRGVNTEAFF.